This record looks at one T cell receptor (beta chain) sequence and its context. Its antigen is not identified. This specimen belongs to a study of cytomegalovirus exposure and HLA in healthy donors. Study-level points and caveats: Other equally common chains were less clonally expanded than HLA-associated TCR beta chains, a later analysis showed. Reports credit the classifier with highly specific, highly sensitive diagnosis of cytomegalovirus status. A later analysis linked a missense variant in DCLRE1C to the trimming of TCR beta V and J genes.

The CDR3 covers 15 residues. V was pared by 3 bases and J by 4 bases, with 16 bases between. Germline V gives CDR1 KGHSH, CDR2 LQKENI. PCR amplification relied on 60 Vbeta primers (plus 13 Jbeta primers). Measured with immunoSEQ multiplex PCR; TCRdb has only the in-frame clones, and not every one. This sample's clone table lists approximately 150,000 clones. The V call is TRBV18, the J call TRBJ2-7; D not certain. This TCR was sampled from a woman in her fifties or sixties in good health and CMV-seronegative. Sequencing was performed on PBMCs. CDR3 protein: CASSPAANHMYEQYF. Written as DNA, the CDR3 is TGTGCCAGCTCACCGGCGGCAAACCATATGTACGAGCAGTACTTC.